The present entry profiles one T cell receptor beta chain with its context. Its antigen remains unidentified. Both 60 Vbeta primers and 13 Jbeta primers went into the PCR. Only in-frame clones appear in the TCRdb table, and some are missing; sequencing was by immunoSEQ multiplex PCR. This repertoire shows some 200,000 clones, around 81% found once; its top ten account for about 1.9%. Germline V gene sequence: CDR1 SGDLS, CDR2 YYNGEE. The CDR3 consists of 17 residues. V gave up 4 bases and J gave up 4 bases, with 20 bases separating them. This entry comes from a study of cytomegalovirus exposure and HLA in healthy donors. Study-wide results and limits: Presence/absence results assume similar sequencing depth per donor, which may not hold. Rare TCR sequences dominated, though some public TCRs recurred in many donors. Most subjects had HLA-A and HLA-B alleles reportedly predicted accurately by TCR beta sequences. Later analysis showed TCR association rates varying by HLA locus, highest for DRB1 and lowest for HLA-C.

This sequence joins TRBV9 and TRBJ2-2, with D perhaps TRBD2 (5 bases). Sequencing input: PBMCs. The sequence was collected from a woman between 25 and 40 years old in good health and CMV-seropositive. This chain's CDR3 is CASSPRTGRAGTGELFF. The CDR3 region has the DNA TGTGCCAGCAGCCCCCGGACTGGGAGAGCTGGCACCGGGGAGCTGTTTTTT. The full variable domain, rest sourced from reference TRBV9 and TRBJ2-2, is DSGVTQTPKHLITATGQRVTLRCSPRSGDLSVYWYQQSLDQGLQFLIQYYNGEERAKGNILERFSAQQFPDLHSELNLSSLELGDSALYFCASSPRTGRAGTGELFFGEGSRLTVL.